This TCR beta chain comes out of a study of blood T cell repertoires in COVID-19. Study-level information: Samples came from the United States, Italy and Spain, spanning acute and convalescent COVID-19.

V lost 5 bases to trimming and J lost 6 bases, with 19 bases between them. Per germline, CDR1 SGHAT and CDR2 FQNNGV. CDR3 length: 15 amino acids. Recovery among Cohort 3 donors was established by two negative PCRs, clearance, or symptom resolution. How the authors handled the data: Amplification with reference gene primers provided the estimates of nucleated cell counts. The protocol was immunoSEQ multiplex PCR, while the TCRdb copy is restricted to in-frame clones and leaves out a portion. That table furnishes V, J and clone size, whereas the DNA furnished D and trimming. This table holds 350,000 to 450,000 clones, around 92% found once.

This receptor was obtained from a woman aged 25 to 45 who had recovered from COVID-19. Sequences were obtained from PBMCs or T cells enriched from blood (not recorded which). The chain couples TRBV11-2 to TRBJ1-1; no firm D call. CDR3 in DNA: TGTGCCAGCAGCGCCAGCGGACTGGGGTTGGCTGAAGCTTTCTTT. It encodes CASSASGLGLAEAFF. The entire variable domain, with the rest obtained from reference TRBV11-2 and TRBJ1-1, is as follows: EAGVAQSPRYKIIEKRQSVAFWCNPISGHATLYWYQQILGQGPKLLIQFQNNGVVDDSQLPKDRFSAERLKGVDSTLKIQPAKLEDSAVYLCASSASGLGLAEAFFGQGTRLTVV.